This T cell receptor beta chain was profiled in a study of blood T cell repertoires in COVID-19. V was pared by 3 bases and J by 7 bases, with 10 bases between. CDR3 length: 12 residues. Original analysis: For nucleated cells, counts were estimated from reference gene primer amplification. TCRdb keeps only in-frame clones here, not all; method: immunoSEQ multiplex PCR. V, J and clone size derive from that table, while D and trimming were established from the DNA sequence. The data contain under 300,000 clones, approximately 90% of them singletons. The receptor comes from a man in his thirties or forties who had recovered from COVID-19. The chain joins TRBV12-3 or TRBV12-4 to TRBJ2-7, with a possible D match to TRBD2 (6 bases). The sequenced sample consisted of peripheral blood. CDR3 sequence reads: CASSFGGWEQYF. The CDR3 nucleotides are TGTGCCAGCAGTTTCGGGGGTTGGGAGCAGTACTTC.